The rows below give T cell receptor beta chains drawn from one sample of a study of breast tumors, draining lymph nodes, adjacent tissues. TCRdb reanalysed the multiplex PCR reads using MiXCR and keeps one entry per CDR3 protein. The sample lists 150,000 to 200,000 distinct CDR3 sequences, approximately 30% seen once, with 3% to 4% in the top ten. Material: axillary lymph node tissue. These receptor sequences come from a female donor with breast cancer. Some clones in this sample may be carry-over from other donors' samples. CDR3s include the opening cysteine and the closing phenylalanine or tryptophan. The D gene is left open where the match is weak. A clone size is listed for some rows: how often the clone was seen (once, few, many), or a class if it is expanded.

V	size	J	D	CDR3	DNA
TRBV25-1	many	TRBJ1-4	-	CASRETATNEKLFF	TGTGCCAGCAGAGAGACGGCAACTAATGAAAAACTGTTTTTT
TRBV9	-	TRBJ2-7	TRBD2	CASRPSGVMTDYEQYF	TGTGCCAGCAGACCTAGCGGGGTTATGACAGACTACGAGCAGTACTTC
TRBV18	many	TRBJ2-7	TRBD1	CASSSKLGGGYEQYF	TGTGCCAGCTCATCTAAGTTAGGGGGCGGCTACGAGCAGTACTTC
TRBV11-2	many	TRBJ2-3	TRBD2	CASSLDALAGGRRTDTQYF	TGTGCCAGCAGCTTAGATGCTCTAGCGGGAGGGCGTAGGACAGATACGCAGTATTTT
TRBV9	many	TRBJ2-7	-	CASSDRLNSYEQSF	TGTGCCAGCAGCGACCGACTTAACTCCTACGAGCAGTCCTTC
TRBV3-2	few	TRBJ2-7	-	CASSQDSEGLAGGGEQYF	TGTGCCAGCAGCCAAGATTCGGAAGGGCTAGCGGGAGGCGGGGAGCAGTACTTC
TRBV4-1	many	TRBJ1-3	TRBD1	CASSQTPGTGGNTIYF	TGCGCCAGCAGCCAAACCCCAGGGACAGGGGGAAACACCATATATTTT
TRBV6-4	-	TRBJ2-5	-	CASSHPFNAGLQETQYF	TGTGCCAGCAGTCACCCTTTTAACGCTGGACTACAAGAGACCCAGTACTTC
TRBV2	many	TRBJ2-5	-	CASSVRRTRETQYF	TGTGCCAGCAGTGTCCGGAGAACGCGGGAGACCCAGTACTTC
TRBV13	many	TRBJ2-2	-	CASSLNTGELFF	TGTGCCAGCAGCCTCAACACCGGGGAGCTGTTTTTT
TRBV20-1	once	TRBJ1-6	-	CSARDNWSNSPLHF	TGCAGTGCTAGAGATAACTGGAGCAATTCACCCCTCCACTTT
TRBV6-2/TRBV6-3	many	TRBJ2-1	TRBD2	CASSYSTLAGNNEQFF	TGTGCCAGCAGTTACTCGACACTAGCGGGAAACAATGAGCAGTTCTTC
TRBV5-6	-	TRBJ2-7	-	CASSLVERTYEQYF	TGCGCCAGCAGCTTGGTAGAGAGGACCTACGAGCAGTACTTC
TRBV30	many	TRBJ2-5	-	CAWSVPRPPETQYF	TGTGCCTGGAGTGTACCCCGGCCCCCCGAGACCCAGTACTTC
TRBV13	-	TRBJ2-7	TRBD1	CASSFLQGVGEQYF	TGTGCCAGCAGTTTTTTGCAGGGGGTCGGCGAGCAGTACTTC
TRBV6-5	many	TRBJ2-2	-	CASSLVMTGELFF	TGTGCCAGCAGCCTGGTCATGACCGGGGAGCTGTTTTTT
TRBV5-1	many	TRBJ2-5	-	CATRSRPVQETQYF	TGCGCCACCCGGTCCCGACCCGTTCAAGAGACCCAGTACTTC
TRBV28	few	TRBJ1-5	-	CASSPTRYNQPQHF	TGTGCCAGCAGTCCAACTCGTTACAATCAGCCCCAGCATTTT
TRBV5-1	-	TRBJ2-3	-	CASSLFITPTDTQYF	TGCGCCAGCAGCTTGTTTATCACCCCCACAGATACGCAGTATTTT